Below are 31 T cell receptor beta chains sequenced from a single sample in a study of cytomegalovirus exposure and HLA in healthy donors. PCR primers comprised 60 Vbeta and 13 Jbeta primers. Sequenced by immunoSEQ multiplex PCR; TCRdb stores in-frame clones only, minus some. The sample holds roughly 86,000 clones, roughly 80% seen once. The source material was PBMCs. The source of these receptors is a man between 50 and 59 years old in good health and CMV-seropositive.

As concerns this clone: The junction does not match germline at one end; this may be a read error. The chain recombines TRBV19 with TRBJ2-7; D perhaps matches TRBD1 (6 bases). The CDR3 has 13 amino acids. Germline V gene lookup returns CDR1 LNHDA and CDR2 SQIVND (reference sequence). This CDR3 reads CAGSTGKSYEQYF. Here the CDR3 DNA reads TGTGCCGGTAGTACAGGGAAATCCTACGAGCAGTACTTC. Full variable domain (rest looked up from reference TRBV19 and TRBJ2-7): DGGITQSPKYLFRKEGQNVTLSCEQNLNHDAMYWYRQDPGQGLRLIYYSQIVNDFQKGDIAEGYSVSREKKESFPLTVTSAQKNPTAFYLCAGSTGKSYEQYFGPGTRLTVT.

The rearrangement joins TRBV6-1 to TRBJ2-7; 7 bases are a match to TRBD1. The CDR3 runs 13 residues. With 6 bases clipped from V and 3 bases from J, the junction kept 5 bases outside the gene matches. Germline values: CDR1 MNHNS, CDR2 SASEGT. DNA of the CDR3: TGTGCCAGCAGACCGGGACAGAACTACGAGCAGTACTTC. Its translation: CASRPGQNYEQYF.

This rearrangement joins TRBV5-8 to TRBJ1-2; no reliable D call. Germline CDR1 is SGHTS and CDR2 is YDEGEE. The CDR3 is made up of 13 amino acids. Trimming removed 0 bases from V and 4 bases from J, with 7 bases in between. The CDR3 region is CASSLGTFYGYTF. CDR3 in DNA: TGTGCCAGCAGCTTGGGTACATTCTATGGCTACACCTTC.

J is TRBJ1-4 and V is TRBV10-3, with TRBD1 identical over 7 bases. Losses at the gene ends were 0 bases for V and 8 bases for J; bases not matched to a gene: 9. In germline, CDR1 is ENHRY, CDR2 SYGVKD. The CDR3 has 16 amino acids. The CDR3 nucleotides read TGTGCCATCAGTGAGTCACCGACAGGGTCGGGGGAAAAACTGTTTTTT. Residues: CAISESPTGSGEKLFF.

The chain employs TRBV4-1 and TRBJ1-1, with 7 positions matching TRBD1. The CDR3 has 15 residues. Germline CDR1 is MGHRA and CDR2 is YSYEKL. The J segment lost 1 base and the V segment lost 4 bases, leaving 6 bases of the junction unmatched. The CDR3 reads CASSPEGAQNTEAFF. The CDR3 nucleotides are TGCGCCAGCAGCCCCGAGGGGGCACAGAACACTGAAGCTTTCTTT.

The CDR3 DNA sequence: TGCGCCAGCAGCCAGACAGAGCGGGGGGTGGACAATGAGCAGTTCTTC. Translated, it gives CASSQTERGVDNEQFF. This chain uses TRBV4-3 with TRBJ2-1; TRBD2 aligns across 9 bases. V lost 3 bases to trimming and J lost 5 bases; unmatched junction nucleotides: 8. Germline V CDR1 and CDR2: LGHNA, YSLEER. The CDR3 length is 16 residues.

J is TRBJ1-3 and V is TRBV7-2; D is perhaps TRBD1 (5 bases). V lost 0 bases to trimming and J lost 3 bases, with 9 bases between them. The CDR3 has 15 residues. CDR1 and CDR2 (germline): SGHTA, FQGNSA. The CDR3 sequence is CASSLAGGGGNTIYF. CDR3 sequence (DNA): TGTGCCAGCAGCTTAGCCGGGGGTGGTGGAAACACCATATATTTT.

The sample holds a few counts of this clone. The chain has TRBV21-1 and TRBJ2-1; TRBD2 is the table's D call and was not checked against the DNA. TRBV21-1 represents a pseudogene. This CDR3 is 18 amino acids long. Written as DNA, the CDR3 is TGTGCCAGCAGCAAAAACCCCCTGGATAGCGAGGTCTACAATGAGCAGTTCTTC. Protein sequence: CASSKNPLDSEVYNEQFF.

The gene calls are TRBV19 and TRBJ2-3, with a tentative D call TRBD2 (6 bases). Germline lookup yields CDR1 LNHDA and CDR2 SQIVND (reference sequence). The V end was cut by 10 bases, the J end by 0 bases, with 14 bases between. The CDR3 contains 14 residues. CDR3 sequence (DNA): TGTGCCACCTCCGAGAGCGGGAGCACAGATACGCAGTATTTT. This gives the protein CATSESGSTDTQYF.

The rearrangement links TRBV2 to TRBJ1-1, with D tentatively TRBD1 (6 bases). Germline V lookup: CDR1 SNHLY, CDR2 FYNNEI. The germline V and J ends were trimmed by 4 bases and 7 bases, with 16 bases remaining between them. This CDR3 comprises 14 residues. CDR3 DNA sequence: TGTGCCAGCAGTGGGGGCAGGGGAAAGATTGAAGCTTTCTTT. The encoded protein is CASSGGRGKIEAFF.

Here the CDR3 reads CASSLAQGGQFF. CDR3 nucleotides: TGCGCCAGCAGCTTGGCTCAGGGGGGGCAGTTCTTC. The chain joins TRBV5-1 to TRBJ2-1; tentatively, D is TRBD1 (7 bases). The CDR3 contains 12 residues. The germline V gene encodes CDR1 SGHRS and CDR2 YFSETQ. V lost 0 bases, J lost 12 bases, and 10 bases lay in between.

The V and J genes are TRBV27 and TRBJ1-6; possible D gene TRBD1, 5 bases. CDR1 and CDR2 from the germline V gene are MNHEY and SMNVEV (reference sequence). This CDR3 has 13 amino acids. Trimming removed 6 bases at V and 8 bases at J, with 11 bases between. CDR3 amino acids: CASRSDIYSPLHF. For the CDR3, the DNA is TGTGCCAGCAGATCGGACATCTATTCACCCCTCCACTTT.

The rearrangement joins TRBV29-1 to TRBJ2-2, with TRBD2 as a possible D gene (7 bases). Germline assignment: CDR1 SQVTM and CDR2 ANQGSEA. The CDR3 is 15 residues long. V gave up 7 bases and J gave up 0 bases, with 15 bases separating them. As DNA, the CDR3 is TGCAGCGCCGCGTGGGGGGGGCCGAACACCGGGGAGCTGTTTTTT. This codes for CSAAWGGPNTGELFF.

This rearrangement joins TRBV7-9 to TRBJ1-2; TRBD1 is a possible D gene (6 bases). V was clipped by 5 bases and J by 9 bases, with 16 bases between them. The CDR3 sequence is 13 residues long. Germline values: CDR1 SEHNR, CDR2 FQNEAQ (reference sequence). CDR3 residues: CASSIRGQGRYTF. CDR3 bases: TGTGCCAGCAGCATCCGCGGGCAGGGGCGCTACACCTTC.

This clone was picked up a small number of times. This chain links TRBV6-5 with TRBJ2-1, with TRBD2 matching 13 bases. Per the germline V gene, CDR1 is MNHEY and CDR2 is SVGAGI. The CDR3 totals 16 residues. The J segment lost 6 bases and the V segment lost 4 bases, leaving 6 bases of the junction unmatched. As DNA, the CDR3 is TGTGCCAGCAGTTTCAGAGGGACTAGCGGGGCCAATGAGCAGTTCTTC. Amino acids: CASSFRGTSGANEQFF.

This chain's CDR3 is CASSVGVSGNTIYF. The CDR3 DNA reads as TGTGCCAGCAGCGTCGGGGTTTCCGGAAACACCATATATTTT. The rearrangement joins TRBV9 to TRBJ1-3; no reliable D call. Germline CDR1 reads SGDLS; CDR2 reads YYNGEE. V lost 2 bases and J lost 4, with 10 bases in between. There are 14 residues in the CDR3.

This clone appeared once. V is TRBV6-5 and J is TRBJ1-2; TRBD1 might be the D (6 bases). V lost 4 bases to trimming and J lost 6 bases, with 9 bases between them. Germline lookup yields CDR1 MNHEY and CDR2 SVGAGI. This CDR3 is 12 amino acids long. The chain's CDR3 is CASSWGRDGYTF. CDR3 in DNA: TGTGCCAGCAGTTGGGGGCGTGATGGCTACACCTTC.

This sequence joins TRBV4-3 and TRBJ1-2, with D unresolved. Germline CDR1 and CDR2: LGHNA and YSLEER. The CDR3 extends over 16 amino acids. Trimming shortened V by 4 bases and J by 11 bases, and 26 bases separated the two germline ends. CDR3 amino acids: CASSLSTGSRTVLYTF. The DNA for the CDR3 is TGCGCCAGCAGCCTTTCCACGGGGAGTCGGACGGTGTTATACACCTTC.

The chain joins TRBV7-8 to TRBJ1-2; D perhaps matches TRBD1 (6 bases). The CDR3 covers 13 residues. V lost 4 bases, J lost 4 bases, and 10 bases lay in between. The germline V gene encodes CDR1 SGHVS and CDR2 FQNEAQ. This CDR3 reads CASSSTGTYGYTF. In DNA form, the CDR3 reads TGTGCCAGCAGCTCTACAGGGACCTATGGCTACACCTTC.

The chain joins TRBV25-1 to TRBJ2-4; 9 bases match TRBD1. Germline CDR1 is MGHDK and CDR2 is SYGVNS. With 2 bases clipped from V and 0 bases from J, the junction kept 5 bases outside the gene matches. The CDR3 sequence is 17 residues long. In DNA, the CDR3 is TGTGCCAGCAGTGAAGGACAGGGGAGAATAGCCAAAAACATTCAGTACTTC. It encodes CASSEGQGRIAKNIQYF.

This sequence joins TRBV6-5 and TRBJ2-5, with D perhaps TRBD2 (6 bases). CDR3 length: 13 amino acids. Germline lookup yields CDR1 MNHEY and CDR2 SVGAGI. V was pared by 5 bases and J by 2 bases, with 9 bases between. The CDR3 protein is CASSGGNQETQYF. The CDR3 DNA sequence: TGTGCCAGCAGTGGGGGGAATCAAGAGACCCAGTACTTC.

Details on this clone: At one boundary the junction diverges from the germline segment, which might be a read error. V and J are TRBV7-9 and TRBJ2-1; 7 bases are shared with TRBD2. Germline loops: CDR1 SEHNR, CDR2 FQNEAQ (reference sequence). The CDR3 sequence is 16 residues long. CDR3 sequence reads: CSSSLEGTTDYNEQFF. CDR3 DNA sequence: TGTTCCAGCAGCTTAGAGGGGACTACCGACTACAATGAGCAGTTCTTC.

The rearrangement joins TRBV29-1 to TRBJ2-2; D ambiguous. This CDR3 is built from 13 residues. Per germline, CDR1 SQVTM and CDR2 ANQGSEA. The V end lost 2 bases, the J end lost 1 base, and 5 bases lay between the germline ends. The DNA for the CDR3 is TGCAGCGTTGAATCCCAGAACACCGGGGAGCTGTTTTTT. This codes for CSVESQNTGELFF.

The chain uses TRBV29-1 and TRBJ1-1, with no clear D. Trimming removed 4 bases from V and 0 bases from J, with 6 bases in between. CDR1 and CDR2 from the germline V gene are SQVTM and ANQGSEA. CDR3 length equals 12 residues. CDR3 DNA: TGCAGCGTTGTAAGCCTGAACACTGAAGCTTTCTTT. As protein: CSVVSLNTEAFF.

This chain connects TRBV19 to TRBJ1-2, with D possibly TRBD1 on 6 matching bases. This CDR3 has 14 amino acids. With 4 bases removed from V and 5 bases from J, the gap between germline ends came to 14 bases. CDR1 LNHDA and CDR2 SQIVND come from the germline V gene (reference sequence). CDR3 nucleotides: TGTGCCAGTAGTAACTCAGGGGAGATATATGGCTACACCTTC. It translates to CASSNSGEIYGYTF.

The J gene is TRBJ2-5, the V gene TRBV6-1; 9 bases map to TRBD1. CDR3 size: 16 residues. The germline V gene encodes CDR1 MNHNS and CDR2 SASEGT. V shed 0 bases, J shed 5 bases, and the junction held 7 bases outside the gene matches. The CDR3 sequence is CASSEAGTGGWETQYF. The DNA for the CDR3 is TGTGCCAGCAGTGAAGCGGGCACAGGGGGCTGGGAGACCCAGTACTTC.

CDR3: CASSLLKGVNQPQHF. Written as DNA, the CDR3 is TGTGCCAGCAGTCTATTGAAGGGAGTCAATCAGCCCCAGCATTTT. The chain carries TRBV6-5 and TRBJ1-5, with unresolved D. Germline values: CDR1 MNHEY, CDR2 SVGAGI. This CDR3 spans 15 amino acids. Trimming took off 5 bases at V and 3 bases at J, with 14 bases between the two ends.

This clone turned up a few times. The rearrangement joins TRBV30 to TRBJ1-1; 8 nucleotides align to TRBD1. CDR1 and CDR2 from the germline V gene are GTSNPN and SVGIG (reference sequence). Losses at the gene ends were 3 bases for V and 4 bases for J; bases not matched to a gene: 13. This CDR3 has 16 residues. The DNA for the CDR3 is TGTGCCTGGAGGGGAACTCAGGGGGCTCAGGGCACTGAAGCTTTCTTT. This sequence encodes CAWRGTQGAQGTEAFF.

The chain joins TRBV25-1 to TRBJ1-5; D is unclear. Germline loops: CDR1 MGHDK, CDR2 SYGVNS. The CDR3 is 14 amino acids. V was cut by 1 base and J by 9 bases, with 13 bases left in between. The CDR3, as DNA: TGTGCCAGCAGTGAATCCCGGGCCCGGGGGCCCCAGCATTTT. Its protein product is CASSESRARGPQHF.

The table lists this clone with a count of one. This chain connects TRBV9 to TRBJ2-5; D gene unclear. The CDR3 loop spans 14 amino acids. In germline, CDR1 is SGDLS, CDR2 YYNGEE. Trimming removed 1 base at V and 5 bases at J, with 12 bases between. In DNA, the CDR3 is TGTGCCAGCAGCGTAACTGTAACCAGGGAGACCCAGTACTTC. This encodes CASSVTVTRETQYF.

As for this clone: This sample includes further DNA sequences coding for the same CDR3. This chain joins TRBV7-6 and TRBJ1-2; perhaps TRBD1 as D (5 bases). The CDR3 covers 13 residues. The V end lost 5 bases, the J end lost 1 base, and 8 bases lay between the germline ends. CDR1 is SGHVS and CDR2 is FNYEAQ in the germline V gene. CDR3 nucleotide sequence: TGTGCCAGCAGCCCCCAGGGTAACTATGGCTACACCTTC. Residues: CASSPQGNYGYTF.